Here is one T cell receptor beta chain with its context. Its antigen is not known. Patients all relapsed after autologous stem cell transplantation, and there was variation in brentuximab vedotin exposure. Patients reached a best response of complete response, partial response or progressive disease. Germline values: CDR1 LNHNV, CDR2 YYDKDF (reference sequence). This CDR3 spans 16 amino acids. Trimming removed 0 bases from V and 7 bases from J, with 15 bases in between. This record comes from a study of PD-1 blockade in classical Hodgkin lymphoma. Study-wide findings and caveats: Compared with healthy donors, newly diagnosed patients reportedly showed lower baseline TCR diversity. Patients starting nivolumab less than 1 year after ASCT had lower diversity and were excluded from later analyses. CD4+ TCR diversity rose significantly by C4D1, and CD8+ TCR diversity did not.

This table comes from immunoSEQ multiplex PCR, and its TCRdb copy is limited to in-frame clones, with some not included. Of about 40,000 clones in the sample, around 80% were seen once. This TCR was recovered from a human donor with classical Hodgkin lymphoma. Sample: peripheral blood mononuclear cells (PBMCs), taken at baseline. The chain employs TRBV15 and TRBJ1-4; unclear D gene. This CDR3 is CATSRDRAGSVEKLFF. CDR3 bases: TGTGCCACCAGCAGAGATAGAGCCGGGAGCGTTGAAAAACTGTTTTTT.